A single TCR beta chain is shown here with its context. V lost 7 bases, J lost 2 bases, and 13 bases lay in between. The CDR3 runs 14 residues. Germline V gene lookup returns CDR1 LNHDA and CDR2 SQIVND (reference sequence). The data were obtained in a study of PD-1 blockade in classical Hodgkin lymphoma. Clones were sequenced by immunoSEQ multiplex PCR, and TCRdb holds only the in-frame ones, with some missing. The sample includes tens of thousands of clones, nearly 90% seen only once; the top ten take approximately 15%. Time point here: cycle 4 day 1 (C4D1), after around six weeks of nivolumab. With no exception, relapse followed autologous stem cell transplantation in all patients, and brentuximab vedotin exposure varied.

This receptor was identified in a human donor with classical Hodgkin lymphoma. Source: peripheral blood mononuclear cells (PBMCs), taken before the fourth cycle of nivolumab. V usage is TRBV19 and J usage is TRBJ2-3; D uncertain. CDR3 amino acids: CASTDPGSTDTQYF. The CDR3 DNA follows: TGTGCCAGTACCGACCCGGGTTCCACAGATACGCAGTATTTT.